The rows below give T cell receptor beta chains drawn from one sample of a study of T cell repertoires in ileal Crohn's disease. TCRdb's copy holds only in-frame clones and misses some; the assay was immunoSEQ multiplex PCR. Altogether around 400 clones are present, more than 80% being singletons, with the ten largest covering under 11%. Specimen: CD4+ T cells sorted from the ileum. The receptors shown here come from an adult with Crohn's disease. CDR3s include the opening cysteine and the closing phenylalanine or tryptophan. The order of the fields is D gene, V gene, J gene, clone size, CDR3 protein, CDR3 DNA. The D gene is left open where the match is weak. A row's size may be missing; if present it is once, few, many or a size class.

D: TRBD1; V: TRBV19; J: TRBJ1-1; size: few; CDR3: CASSILTGENTEAFF; DNA: TGTGCCAGTAGTATTCTGACAGGGGAGAACACTGAAGCTTTCTTT
D: .; V: TRBV6-1; J: TRBJ2-2; size: .; CDR3: CASAVPGELFF; DNA: TGTGCCAGCGCGGTCCCCGGGGAGCTGTTTTTT
D: .; V: TRBV5-1; J: TRBJ1-6; size: .; CDR3: CASSFGGSSYNSPLHF; DNA: TGCGCCAGCAGTTTTGGGGGGAGCTCCTATAATTCACCCCTCCACTTT
D: TRBD1; V: TRBV2; J: TRBJ2-1; size: .; CDR3: CASRPGQGAGNEQFF; DNA: TGTGCCAGCAGGCCTGGACAGGGGGCGGGGAATGAGCAGTTCTTC
D: TRBD1; V: TRBV7-2; J: TRBJ2-3; size: once; CDR3: CASSLGQITDTQYF; DNA: TGTGCCAGCAGCTTGGGACAGATCACAGATACGCAGTATTTT
D: .; V: TRBV19; J: TRBJ1-5; size: .; CDR3: CASSIARRVNQPQHF; DNA: TGTGCCAGTAGTATAGCAAGGAGGGTCAATCAGCCCCAGCATTTT
D: .; V: TRBV7-2; J: TRBJ1-2; size: .; CDR3: CASSFTAETYGYTF; DNA: TGTGCCAGCAGCTTCACCGCAGAAACCTATGGCTACACCTTC
D: .; V: TRBV18; J: TRBJ1-1; size: .; CDR3: CASSPSKGQVTEAFF; DNA: TGTGCCAGCTCACCCTCGAAGGGGCAGGTCACTGAAGCTTTCTTT
D: TRBD1; V: TRBV5-1; J: TRBJ1-2; size: once; CDR3: CASSSVQGVNLYGYTF; DNA: TGCGCCAGCAGCTCAGTACAGGGGGTAAACCTCTATGGCTACACCTTC
D: .; V: TRBV2; J: TRBJ1-2; size: .; CDR3: CASSERQVYGYTF; DNA: TGTGCCAGCAGTGAAAGGCAGGTCTATGGCTACACCTTC
D: .; V: TRBV19; J: TRBJ2-1; size: .; CDR3: CASSIEGNEQFF; DNA: TGTGCCAGTAGTATCGAGGGAAATGAGCAGTTCTTC
D: .; V: TRBV2; J: TRBJ1-2; size: few; CDR3: CASSSGGGYGYTF; DNA: TGTGCCAGCAGTAGCGGGGGAGGGTATGGCTACACCTTC
D: .; V: TRBV5-4; J: TRBJ2-5; size: .; CDR3: CASSFSSETQYF; DNA: TGTGCCAGCAGCTTTTCGTCGGAGACCCAGTACTTC
D: TRBD1; V: TRBV5-4; J: TRBJ2-7; size: .; CDR3: CASSWDRGTYEQYF; DNA: TGTGCCAGCAGCTGGGACAGGGGGACCTACGAGCAGTACTTC
D: TRBD1; V: TRBV5-1; J: TRBJ1-2; size: .; CDR3: CASSTDRAHDGYTF; DNA: TGCGCCAGCAGCACGGACAGGGCTCACGATGGCTACACCTTC
D: TRBD1; V: TRBV11-1; J: TRBJ1-4; size: .; CDR3: CASSRDRDEKLFF; DNA: TGTGCCAGCAGCCGGGACAGGGATGAAAAACTGTTTTTT
D: .; V: TRBV28; J: TRBJ2-3; size: few; CDR3: CASAGRGSPTDTQYF; DNA: TGTGCCAGCGCCGGACGGGGTTCCCCCACAGATACGCAGTATTTT
D: TRBD1; V: TRBV30; J: TRBJ2-2; size: .; CDR3: CAWSDRQGSRFGTGGTGELFF; DNA: TGTGCCTGGAGTGATAGACAGGGGTCGAGGTTCGGCACGGGCGGCACCGGGGAGCTGTTTTTT
D: TRBD1; V: TRBV15; J: TRBJ1-1; size: .; CDR3: CATSRVHRQGPRSNTEAFF; DNA: TGTGCCACCAGCAGAGTCCATAGACAGGGGCCACGATCGAACACTGAAGCTTTCTTT
D: TRBD1; V: TRBV2; J: TRBJ1-4; size: few; CDR3: CASRTINGQGKLFF; DNA: TGTGCCAGCAGGACCATTAACGGACAGGGAAAACTGTTTTTT
D: TRBD2; V: TRBV6-6; J: TRBJ2-3; size: .; CDR3: CASSPGTSASTDTQYF; DNA: TGTGCCAGCAGTCCAGGGACTAGCGCTAGCACAGATACGCAGTATTTT
D: .; V: TRBV30; J: TRBJ2-5; size: once; CDR3: CAWMTKGDGVETQYF; DNA: TGTGCCTGGATGACTAAGGGGGACGGGGTTGAGACCCAGTACTTC
D: .; V: TRBV19; J: TRBJ1-1; size: .; CDR3: CASSTTLRTEAFF; DNA: TGTGCCAGTAGTACCACCTTGCGCACTGAAGCTTTCTTT
D: TRBD1; V: TRBV5-1; J: TRBJ2-2; size: .; CDR3: CASSLVPGGNGELFF; DNA: TGCGCCAGCAGCTTGGTACCAGGGGGTAACGGGGAGCTGTTTTTT
D: .; V: TRBV27; J: TRBJ1-1; size: .; CDR3: CASSNDPRGTEAFF; DNA: TGTGCCAGCAGTAACGACCCAAGGGGTACTGAAGCTTTCTTT
D: TRBD2; V: TRBV6-6; J: TRBJ2-3; size: .; CDR3: CASRKTTSGGTDTQYF; DNA: TGTGCCAGCAGAAAGACGACTAGCGGGGGAACAGATACGCAGTATTTT
D: TRBD2; V: TRBV7-2; J: TRBJ2-2; size: .; CDR3: CASRRTSGGTGELFF; DNA: TGTGCCAGCAGGAGGACTAGCGGGGGCACCGGGGAGCTGTTTTTT
D: TRBD1; V: TRBV10-1; J: TRBJ2-1; size: .; CDR3: CASSESIGTGLDEQFF; DNA: TGCGCCAGCAGTGAGTCTATAGGGACAGGGCTTGACGAGCAGTTCTTC
D: .; V: TRBV7-7; J: TRBJ1-3; size: .; CDR3: CASSQGLPSSGNTIYF; DNA: TGTGCCAGCAGTCAAGGACTCCCTAGCTCTGGAAACACCATATATTTT
D: TRBD1; V: TRBV5-1; J: TRBJ2-7; size: .; CDR3: CASSPRQGSYEQYF; DNA: TGCGCCAGCAGCCCCCGACAGGGTAGCTACGAGCAGTACTTC
D: .; V: TRBV2; J: TRBJ1-1; size: .; CDR3: CASSPVRGTEAFF; DNA: TGTGCCAGCAGTCCAGTCAGAGGCACTGAAGCTTTCTTT
D: .; V: TRBV6-1; J: TRBJ2-7; size: .; CDR3: CASSEFGTYEQYF; DNA: TGTGCCAGCAGTGAATTCGGGACCTACGAGCAGTACTTC
D: .; V: TRBV7-3; J: TRBJ1-1; size: .; CDR3: CASSAQSNTEAFF; DNA: TGTGCCAGCAGCGCCCAGTCGAACACTGAAGCTTTCTTT
D: TRBD1; V: TRBV5-1; J: TRBJ2-3; size: .; CDR3: CASSRDSTEDTQYF; DNA: TGCGCCAGTAGCAGGGACAGCACGGAAGATACGCAGTATTTT
D: TRBD2; V: TRBV5-4; J: TRBJ2-5; size: once; CDR3: CASSLRASGQETQYF; DNA: TGTGCCAGCAGCTTGCGGGCTAGCGGACAAGAGACCCAGTACTTC
D: TRBD1; V: TRBV5-5; J: TRBJ1-2; size: .; CDR3: CASSLGAGTGNYGYTF; DNA: TGTGCCAGCAGCTTGGGGGCAGGGACAGGGAACTATGGCTACACCTTC
D: .; V: TRBV5-4; J: TRBJ1-1; size: .; CDR3: CASSFTRNTEAFF; DNA: TGTGCCAGCAGCTTCACAAGGAACACTGAAGCTTTCTTT